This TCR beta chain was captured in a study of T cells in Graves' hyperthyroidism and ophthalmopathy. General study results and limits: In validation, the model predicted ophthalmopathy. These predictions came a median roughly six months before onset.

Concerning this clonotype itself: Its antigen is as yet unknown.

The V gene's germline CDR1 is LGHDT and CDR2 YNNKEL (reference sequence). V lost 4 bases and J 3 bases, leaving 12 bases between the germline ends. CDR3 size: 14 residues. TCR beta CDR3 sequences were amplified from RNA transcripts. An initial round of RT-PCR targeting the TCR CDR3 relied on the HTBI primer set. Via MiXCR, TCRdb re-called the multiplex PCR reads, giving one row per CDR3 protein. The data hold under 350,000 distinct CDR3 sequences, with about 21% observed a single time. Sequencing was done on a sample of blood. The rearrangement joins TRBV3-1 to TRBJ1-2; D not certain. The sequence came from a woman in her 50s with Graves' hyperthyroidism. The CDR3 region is CASSPERAHYGYTF. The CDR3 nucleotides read TGTGCCAGCAGCCCGGAGCGAGCTCACTATGGCTACACCTTC.